The text below deals with one T cell receptor beta chain. This record comes from a study of cytomegalovirus exposure and HLA in healthy donors. Germline-derived CDR1 and CDR2 are GTSNPN and SVGIG (reference sequence). The CDR3 is 12 amino acids. Between the trimmed V and J ends, which lost 3 bases and 5 bases, there was a span of 7 bases. The PCR ran on 60 Vbeta and 13 Jbeta primers. Produced via immunoSEQ multiplex PCR; TCRdb's table is partial and in-frame only. The sample carries around 110,000 clones, over 60% recorded once. The chain uses TRBV30 and TRBJ2-2, with D maybe TRBD1 (5 bases). Sequencing used PBMCs. The sequence was collected from a young man in good health and CMV-seropositive. This CDR3 is CAWRGQTGELFF. The DNA for the CDR3 is TGTGCCTGGAGGGGGCAGACCGGGGAGCTGTTTTTT.